Each of the 30 T cell receptor beta chains below was sequenced from the same sample in a study of pediatric ulcerative colitis. Produced via immunoSEQ multiplex PCR; TCRdb's table is partial and in-frame only. The top ten hold roughly 25% of the sample, which has about 36,000 clones, around 78% seen once. The sample consisted of blood. These receptors came from a girl aged 5-17 years with moderate ulcerative colitis.

This chain connects TRBV6-1 to TRBJ1-1, with D possibly TRBD1 on 5 matching bases. The ends were cut back, 2 bases at V and 4 bases at J, with 8 bases in the middle. The germline V gene has CDR1 MNHNS and CDR2 SASEGT. The CDR3 length is 13 residues. CDR3: CASSELQGTEAFF. In DNA, the CDR3 is TGTGCCAGCAGTGAACTCCAGGGCACTGAAGCTTTCTTT.

This sequence joins TRBV28 and TRBJ1-1; D is uncertain. Germline V lookup: CDR1 MDHEN, CDR2 SYDVKM. V was pared by 3 bases and J by 7 bases, with 9 bases between. The CDR3 has 12 residues. The CDR3, as DNA: TGTGCCAGCAGTTTCGAAGGGCGTGAAGCTTTCTTT. This codes for CASSFEGREAFF.

This clone was recorded once. The chain combines TRBV11-2 with TRBJ2-7; 7 bases match TRBD2. CDR3 length: 15 residues. V gave up 1 base and J gave up 3 bases; unmatched junction bases: 6. Germline-derived CDR1 and CDR2 are SGHAT and FQNNGV. This CDR3 reads CASSLGAGAVYEQYF. In DNA, the CDR3 is TGTGCCAGCAGCTTAGGGGCGGGAGCGGTCTACGAGCAGTACTTC.

The chain links TRBV19 to TRBJ1-5; D is uncertain. Between the trimmed V and J ends, which lost 7 bases and 1 base, there was a span of 20 bases. This CDR3 comprises 17 residues. Germline assignment: CDR1 LNHDA and CDR2 SQIVND (reference sequence). In nucleotides, the CDR3 is TGTGCCAGTAAGGATCCCGTCCTCTCAAGGAGCAATCAGCCCCAGCATTTT. Translated: CASKDPVLSRSNQPQHF.

The V and J genes are TRBV6-1 and TRBJ1-3; D unresolved. Trimming cost V 7 bases and J 3 bases, with 7 bases left between them. The CDR3 is 12 amino acids. Germline loops: CDR1 MNHNS, CDR2 SASEGT. As DNA, the CDR3 is TGTGCCAGCACACCTAATGGAAACACCATATATTTT. Its protein product is CASTPNGNTIYF.

The gene calls are TRBV5-6 and TRBJ2-7, with TRBD2 matching over 7 bases. The CDR3 totals 14 residues. Germline V CDR1 and CDR2: SGHDT, YYEEEE. V was clipped by 5 bases and J by 7 bases; unmatched bases: 12. Written as DNA, the CDR3 is TGTGCCAGCAGTCAATCGGGGCGGGAGAGGGAGCAGTACTTC. Translating it yields CASSQSGREREQYF.

This chain joins TRBV5-5 and TRBJ2-2; 8 positions match TRBD1. The CDR3 sequence is 15 residues long. Trimming at V came to 5 bases and at J to 3 bases, leaving 6 bases not matched to a gene. The germline gives CDR1 SGHKS, CDR2 YYEKEE (reference sequence). The CDR3 spells CASRRLTGDTGELFF. DNA of the CDR3: TGTGCCAGCAGGCGGTTGACAGGGGACACCGGGGAGCTGTTTTTT. The complete variable domain, with remaining parts taken from reference TRBV5-5 and TRBJ2-2, reads DAGVTQSPTHLIKTRGQQVTLRCSPISGHKSVSWYQQVLGQGPQFIFQYYEKEERGRGNFPDRFSARQFPNYSSELNVNALLLGDSALYLCASRRLTGDTGELFFGEGSRLTVL.

This rearrangement joins TRBV6-5 to TRBJ1-3, with D hard to call. The CDR3 has 12 residues. V dropped 8 bases and J dropped 0 bases, with 5 bases sitting between them. The germline V gene encodes CDR1 MNHEY and CDR2 SVGAGI. DNA for the CDR3: TGTGCCAGCGGAACCTCTGGAAACACCATATATTTT. Protein product: CASGTSGNTIYF.

This chain uses TRBV23-1 with TRBJ1-1; D gene uncertain. TRBV23-1 is an open reading frame whose function is uncertain. Trimming pared 2 bases from V and 3 bases from J, leaving 16 bases between. The CDR3 has 16 residues. In DNA form, the CDR3 reads TGCGCCAGCAGTCAAAGGGCTCGGCAAACAGACACTGAAGCTTTCTTT. Translated: CASSQRARQTDTEAFF.

This chain connects TRBV7-9 to TRBJ2-1, with unresolved D. The CDR3 totals 12 residues. V was cut by 5 bases and J by 8 bases, with 10 bases left in between. Germline assignment: CDR1 SEHNR and CDR2 FQNEAQ (reference sequence). DNA of the CDR3: TGTGCCAGCAGCCATTCATACGATGAGCAGTTCTTC. This sequence encodes CASSHSYDEQFF.

This clone is termed medium-sized. The chain carries TRBV2 and TRBJ2-3; D uncertain. The CDR3 runs 13 residues. Germline assignment: CDR1 SNHLY and CDR2 FYNNEI. Trimming shortened V by 7 bases and J by 2 bases, and 10 bases separated the two germline ends. The CDR3 reads CASTGSVTDTQYF. The CDR3 DNA reads as TGTGCCAGCACAGGAAGTGTCACAGATACGCAGTATTTT.

This clone was seen once. The chain couples TRBV19 to TRBJ1-5; possible D gene TRBD1, 5 bases. This CDR3 has 17 amino acids. Trimming left V 0 bases short and J 5 bases short, with 17 bases between. Germline V lookup: CDR1 LNHDA, CDR2 SQIVND (reference sequence). The CDR3: CASSIDGTSFGDQPQHF. In nucleotides, the CDR3 is TGTGCCAGTAGTATAGACGGGACGTCGTTCGGGGATCAGCCCCAGCATTTT.

The genes are TRBV7-9 and TRBJ2-5; D may match TRBD1 or TRBD2 (5 bases each). The CDR3 loop spans 15 amino acids. The V and J ends lost 5 bases and 6 bases respectively, with 19 bases between them. Germline V CDR1 and CDR2: SEHNR, FQNEAQ (reference sequence). CDR3 protein: CASSPTEEWGKTQYF. DNA of the CDR3: TGTGCCAGCAGCCCTACCGAGGAGTGGGGGAAGACCCAGTACTTC.

The chain links TRBV7-2 to TRBJ1-2, with D perhaps matching TRBD1 (5 bases). V was cut by 5 bases and J by 6 bases, with 10 bases left in between. Germline V gene lookup returns CDR1 SGHTA and CDR2 FQGNSA. CDR3 size: 12 residues. CDR3 protein: CASSARVDGYTF. CDR3 sequence (DNA): TGTGCCAGCAGCGCCAGGGTGGATGGCTACACCTTC. Filled out from reference TRBV7-2 and TRBJ1-2, the complete variable domain reads GAGVSQSPSNKVTEKGKDVELRCDPISGHTALYWYRQSLGQGLEFLIYFQGNSAPDKSGLPSDRFSAERTGGSVSTLTIQRTQQEDSAVYLCASSARVDGYTFGSGTRLTVV.

J is TRBJ1-2 and V is TRBV6-6; 10 bases map to TRBD1. The CDR3 length is 13 residues. CDR1 is MNHNY, CDR2 SVGAGI, per germline (reference sequence). V was clipped by 4 bases and J by 8 bases; unmatched bases: 4. CDR3 protein: CASSSDRGRGYTF. Written as DNA, the CDR3 is TGTGCCAGCAGTTCCGACAGGGGGCGAGGCTACACCTTC.

V is TRBV6-5 and J is TRBJ1-2, with TRBD1 matching 9 bases. The CDR3 runs 14 residues. Per germline, CDR1 MNHEY and CDR2 SVGAGI. V lost 2 bases to trimming and J lost 4 bases; unmatched junction nucleotides: 2. This CDR3 is CASSYGTGTYGYTF. CDR3 DNA sequence: TGTGCCAGCAGTTACGGGACAGGGACCTATGGCTACACCTTC.

The gene calls are TRBV19 and TRBJ1-1; 10 bases map to TRBD1. With 7 bases clipped from V and 6 bases from J, the junction kept 11 bases outside the gene matches. Germline lookup yields CDR1 LNHDA and CDR2 SQIVND (reference sequence). There are 15 residues in the CDR3. CDR3 sequence (DNA): TGTGCCAGTAAGGCCCGGGACAGGGGAAGGCCTGAAGCTTTCTTT. This gives the protein CASKARDRGRPEAFF.

This clone rates as medium-sized. J is TRBJ1-1 and V is TRBV9; no firm D call. V shed 6 bases and J shed 2 bases, with 8 bases lying between them. Germline lookup yields CDR1 SGDLS and CDR2 YYNGEE. The CDR3 loop spans 12 amino acids. The CDR3 loop is CASNGPNTEAFF. The CDR3 nucleotides are TGTGCCAGCAACGGACCTAACACTGAAGCTTTCTTT.

This chain joins TRBV5-1 and TRBJ1-1, with TRBD1 as a possible D gene (5 bases). Between the trimmed V and J ends, which lost 1 base and 4 bases, there was a span of 11 bases. Germline lookup yields CDR1 SGHRS and CDR2 YFSETQ. This CDR3 is built from 14 residues. The CDR3 loop reads CASSLQGEGTEAFF. In DNA, the CDR3 is TGCGCCAGCAGCTTGCAAGGGGAGGGCACTGAAGCTTTCTTT.

In this sample, this clone turned up once. The chain carries TRBV5-1 and TRBJ1-3, with D tentatively TRBD1 (5 bases). The CDR3 runs 17 residues. V dropped 2 bases and J dropped 0 bases, with 15 bases sitting between them. Per the germline V gene, CDR1 is SGHRS and CDR2 is YFSETQ. The CDR3 nucleotides read TGCGCCAGCAGCTTCGGTGGAATGACAGTCTCTGGAAACACCATATATTTT. Translated: CASSFGGMTVSGNTIYF.

The chain links TRBV30 to TRBJ1-2, with D unresolved. Germline lookup yields CDR1 GTSNPN and CDR2 SVGIG (reference sequence). V was clipped by 4 bases and J by 8 bases, with 20 bases between them. The CDR3 is made up of 14 amino acids. This CDR3 is CAWMELGPFEGYTF. CDR3 nucleotides: TGTGCCTGGATGGAACTAGGCCCCTTTGAGGGCTACACCTTC.

The chain has TRBV28 and TRBJ2-1, with TRBD1 identical over 7 bases. Germline trimming cut 8 bases from V and 7 bases from J; bases unmatched to any gene: 8. Germline V gene sequence: CDR1 MDHEN, CDR2 SYDVKM. The CDR3 contains 13 residues. CDR3 region: CASLRTGRNEQFF. The CDR3 DNA sequence: TGTGCCAGCCTTAGGACAGGAAGGAATGAGCAGTTCTTC.

The chain employs TRBV10-3 and TRBJ1-5; no reliable D call. V was pared by 4 bases and J by 7 bases, with 14 bases between. The CDR3 loop spans 14 amino acids. Germline values: CDR1 ENHRY, CDR2 SYGVKD. In nucleotides, the CDR3 is TGTGCCATCAGTGTACCCCCTCCTGGGCAGCCCCAGCATTTT. It yields the protein CAISVPPPGQPQHF.

The chain has TRBV6-5 and TRBJ1-1; D gene uncertain. The CDR3 extends over 16 amino acids. Germline V gives CDR1 MNHEY, CDR2 SVGAGI. V lost 4 bases and J lost 1, with 16 bases in between. CDR3 residues: CASSSLFAGRNTEAFF. CDR3 DNA sequence: TGTGCCAGCAGTTCCCTCTTCGCGGGAAGGAACACTGAAGCTTTCTTT.

The rearrangement joins TRBV5-4 to TRBJ2-5, with D perhaps matching TRBD1 (5 bases). Germline V gene sequence: CDR1 SGHNT, CDR2 YYREEE (reference sequence). V dropped 2 bases and J dropped 4 bases, with 9 bases sitting between them. The CDR3 runs to 13 residues. The CDR3 DNA reads as TGTGCCAGCAGCTTTAGGGGCACAGAGACCCAGTACTTC. It yields the protein CASSFRGTETQYF.

This clone turned up a few times. CDR3 amino acids: CASSQETTILNQPQHF. The CDR3 nucleotides read TGCGCCAGCAGCCAAGAGACAACAATCCTCAATCAGCCCCAGCATTTT. V usage is TRBV4-3 and J usage is TRBJ1-5; D uncertain. Trimming left V 0 bases short and J 3 bases short, with 12 bases between. Germline assignment: CDR1 LGHNA and CDR2 YSLEER. This CDR3 contains 16 residues.

The chain has TRBV19 and TRBJ2-2; D may be TRBD2 (5 bases). V was pared by 3 bases and J by 8 bases, with 19 bases between. This CDR3 has 16 residues. Germline CDR1 reads LNHDA; CDR2 reads SQIVND (reference sequence). The CDR3 DNA reads as TGTGCCAGTAGTATTAAGGCGGGCATGAGCGCGGGGGAGCTGTTTTTT. It yields the protein CASSIKAGMSAGELFF.

The chain uses TRBV4-1 and TRBJ1-2; D possibly corresponds to TRBD1 (5 bases). Germline V gene lookup returns CDR1 MGHRA and CDR2 YSYEKL. V was cut by 0 bases and J by 4 bases, with 15 bases left in between. The CDR3 consists of 16 residues. CDR3 in DNA: TGCGCCAGCAGCCAAGAGAAGACAGCCACTACCTATGGCTACACCTTC. It specifies CASSQEKTATTYGYTF.

V usage is TRBV7-6 and J usage is TRBJ2-7; D is possibly TRBD1 (6 bases). The CDR3 is 15 residues long. Trimming pared 2 bases from V and 5 bases from J, leaving 16 bases between. Germline V gene lookup returns CDR1 SGHVS and CDR2 FNYEAQ. CDR3 region: CASSLNSGVYNEQYF. CDR3 in DNA: TGTGCCAGCAGCTTAAACTCAGGGGTGTATAACGAGCAGTACTTC.

This clone has just a few counts. The CDR3 sequence: CASSKDRTGEQYF. The CDR3 bases are TGTGCCAGCAGTAAGGACAGAACCGGCGAGCAGTACTTC. This sequence joins TRBV6-5 and TRBJ2-7; perhaps TRBD1 as D (6 bases). The CDR3 is 13 residues long. Per the germline V gene, CDR1 is MNHEY and CDR2 is SVGAGI. The ends were cut back, 5 bases at V and 6 bases at J, with 14 bases in the middle.